This is a list of T cell receptor beta chains from one sample in a study of technical replicates of blood from a few donors. Assay: immunoSEQ multiplex PCR; the TCRdb copy retains only in-frame clones and omits some. The sample contains over 50,000 clones, roughly 95% of which appear only once. Material for sequencing was PBMCs. The receptor source for this set is a human donor in good health. Some clones in this sample may be carry-over from other donors' samples. The CDR3 runs from the conserved cysteine through the conserved F or W. A D gene is named only where the DNA matches it firmly. For some rows the clone size is stated as once, few or many, or as a class when expanded; others skip it.

D	V	J	length	size	CDR3	DNA
NA	TRBV11-2	TRBJ1-5	15	NA	CASSSTPSPDQPQHF	TGTGCCAGCAGCTCCACACCCAGTCCCGATCAGCCCCAGCATTTT
NA	TRBV25-1	TRBJ2-2	18	once	CASSEEGVITGNTGELFF	TGTGCCAGCAGTGAGGAAGGGGTAATTACGGGGAACACCGGGGAGCTGTTTTTT
NA	TRBV27	TRBJ1-5	12	NA	CASSFLGEPQHF	TGTGCCAGCAGTTTCCTCGGGGAACCCCAGCATTTT
TRBD2	TRBV5-4	TRBJ2-1	15	NA	CASSPRVAGGGEQFF	TGTGCCAGCAGCCCCAGAGTAGCGGGAGGGGGTGAGCAGTTCTTC
TRBD1	TRBV7-8	TRBJ1-2	13	NA	CASSPGQGSGYTF	TGTGCCAGCAGCCCCGGACAGGGTAGCGGCTACACCTTC
NA	TRBV6-5	TRBJ1-2	13	once	CASSYRQKAGYTF	TGTGCCAGCAGTTACCGACAGAAGGCTGGCTACACCTTC
NA	TRBV5-4	TRBJ1-1	13	NA	CASSVALNTEAFF	TGTGCCAGCAGCGTGGCCTTGAACACTGAAGCTTTCTTT
NA	TRBV11-3	TRBJ2-5	12	NA	CASSSDTRTQYF	TGTGCCAGCAGCTCAGACACCAGGACCCAGTACTTC
TRBD2	TRBV5-1	TRBJ2-7	17	NA	CASKRAYSSGSFDEQYF	TGCGCCAGCAAGAGGGCCTATTCTAGCGGGTCCTTTGACGAGCAGTACTTC
TRBD1	TRBV5-1	TRBJ2-7	15	NA	CASSPNVGGPPEQYF	TGCGCCAGCAGCCCTAATGTAGGGGGCCCACCCGAGCAGTACTTC
NA	TRBV21-1	TRBJ1-1	19	NA	CASSKEGSEQGSHNTEAFF	TGTGCCAGCAGCAAAGAAGGGTCAGAGCAGGGGTCCCATAACACTGAAGCTTTCTTT
NA	TRBV7-2	TRBJ2-2	12	NA	CASSLQGGELFF	TGTGCCAGCAGCTTACAGGGGGGGGAGCTGTTTTTT
TRBD1	TRBV5-6	TRBJ2-4	15	NA	CASSLDRNRGNIQYF	TGTGCCAGCAGCTTGGATAGGAACAGGGGAAACATTCAGTACTTC
NA	TRBV29-1	TRBJ2-5	11	NA	CSVEDLETQYF	TGCAGCGTTGAAGATCTGGAGACCCAGTACTTC
NA	TRBV6-6	TRBJ1-3	13	NA	CASSYSRSDTIYF	TGTGCCAGCAGTTACTCGCGTTCGGACACCATATATTTT
TRBD1	TRBV5-4	TRBJ1-1	14	NA	CASSGGQGGTEAFF	TGTGCCAGCAGCGGCGGACAGGGAGGCACTGAAGCTTTCTTT
TRBD1	TRBV13	TRBJ2-4	16	NA	CASSLERTGGGNIQYF	TGTGCCAGCAGCTTAGAGCGGACAGGGGGCGGAAACATTCAGTACTTC
NA	TRBV12-5	TRBJ2-1	12	NA	CASGLVASEQFF	TGTGCTAGTGGTTTGGTGGCCAGTGAGCAGTTCTTC
NA	TRBV29-1	TRBJ1-6	14	NA	CSASSGPANSPLHF	TGCAGTGCCTCGAGCGGACCGGCGAATTCACCCCTCCACTTT
NA	TRBV7-9	TRBJ1-3	15	NA	CASSLVRSGGNTIYF	TGTGCCAGCAGCTTAGTTCGAAGCGGAGGAAACACCATATATTTT
TRBD1	TRBV6-1	TRBJ1-6	16	NA	CASSEVPTGNNSPLHF	TGTGCCAGCAGTGAAGTCCCGACAGGGAATAATTCACCCCTCCACTTT
TRBD1	TRBV14	TRBJ1-4	20	NA	CASSQERLKDGQGVGEKLFF	TGTGCCAGCAGCCAAGAAAGACTCAAAGACGGACAGGGAGTAGGAGAAAAACTGTTTTTT
NA	TRBV18	TRBJ2-7	14	NA	CASSPPAGTYEQYF	TGTGCCAGCTCACCACCGGCAGGAACCTACGAGCAGTACTTC
NA	TRBV9	TRBJ1-2	15	NA	CASSVDRGANYGYTF	TGTGCCAGCAGCGTAGATCGGGGGGCCAACTATGGCTACACCTTC
NA	TRBV18	TRBJ1-1	14	NA	CASSPATGNGGAFF	TGTGCCAGCTCACCCGCAACAGGGAACGGTGGAGCTTTCTTT
NA	TRBV5-1	TRBJ1-4	13	NA	CASAEATNEKLFF	TGCGCCAGCGCGGAGGCAACTAATGAAAAACTGTTTTTT
TRBD2	TRBV7-8	TRBJ2-1	16	NA	CASSPPLREGWNEQFF	TGTGCCAGCAGCCCCCCTCTGCGGGAGGGTTGGAATGAGCAGTTCTTC
NA	TRBV5-4	TRBJ1-1	15	NA	CASSLDVSKNTEAFF	TGTGCCAGCAGCTTGGATGTGAGTAAGAACACTGAAGCTTTCTTT
TRBD2	TRBV27	TRBJ2-7	16	NA	CASSLSTSGKSYEQYF	TGTGCCAGCAGTTTATCGACTAGCGGAAAATCCTACGAGCAGTACTTC
TRBD2	TRBV5-1	TRBJ2-3	16	NA	CASRREVAGLGDTQYF	TGCGCCAGCAGGAGAGAAGTAGCGGGCCTGGGGGATACGCAGTATTTT
NA	TRBV6-1	TRBJ2-7	14	once	CATARGPLSYEQYF	TGTGCCACCGCCAGGGGTCCCCTCTCCTACGAGCAGTACTTC